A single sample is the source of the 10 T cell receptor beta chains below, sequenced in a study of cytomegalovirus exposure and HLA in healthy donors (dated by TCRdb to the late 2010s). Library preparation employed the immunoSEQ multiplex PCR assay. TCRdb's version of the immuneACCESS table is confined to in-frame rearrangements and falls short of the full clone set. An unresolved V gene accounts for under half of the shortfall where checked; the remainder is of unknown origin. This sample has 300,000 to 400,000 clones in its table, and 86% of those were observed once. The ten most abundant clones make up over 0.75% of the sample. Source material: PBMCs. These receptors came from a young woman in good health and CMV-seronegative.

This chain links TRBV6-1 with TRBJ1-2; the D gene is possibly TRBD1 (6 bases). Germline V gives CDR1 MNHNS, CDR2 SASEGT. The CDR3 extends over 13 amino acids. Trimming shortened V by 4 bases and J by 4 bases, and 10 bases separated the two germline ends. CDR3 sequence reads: CASSATGIYGYTF. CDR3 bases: TGTGCCAGCAGTGCGACAGGAATCTATGGCTACACCTTC.

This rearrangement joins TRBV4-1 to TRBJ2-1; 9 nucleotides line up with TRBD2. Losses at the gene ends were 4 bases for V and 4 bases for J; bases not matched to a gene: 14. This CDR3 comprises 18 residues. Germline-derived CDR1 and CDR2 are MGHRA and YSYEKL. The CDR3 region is CASSPGLARALIYNEQFF. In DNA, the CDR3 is TGCGCCAGCAGCCCGGGACTAGCTCGTGCCCTGATATACAATGAGCAGTTCTTC.

CDR3 sequence: CASSQFTGLFYNEQFF. CDR3 sequence (DNA): TGCGCCAGCAGCCAGTTTACAGGGCTATTCTACAATGAGCAGTTCTTC. The chain combines TRBV4-1 with TRBJ2-1; a weak D match, TRBD1 (6 bases). There are 16 residues in the CDR3. Germline V gene lookup returns CDR1 MGHRA and CDR2 YSYEKL. V lost 3 bases and J lost 3, with 15 bases in between.

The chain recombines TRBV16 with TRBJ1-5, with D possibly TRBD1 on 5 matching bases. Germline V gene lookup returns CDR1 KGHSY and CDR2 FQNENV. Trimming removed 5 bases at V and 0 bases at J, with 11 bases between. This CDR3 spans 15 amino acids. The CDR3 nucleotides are TGTGCCAGCAGCACTCAAAGGGGTAGCAATCAGCCCCAGCATTTT. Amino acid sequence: CASSTQRGSNQPQHF.

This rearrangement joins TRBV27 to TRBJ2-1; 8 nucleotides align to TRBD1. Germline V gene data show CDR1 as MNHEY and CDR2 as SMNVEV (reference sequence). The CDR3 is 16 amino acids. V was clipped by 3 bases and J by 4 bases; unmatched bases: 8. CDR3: CASSFPDRGLYNEQFF. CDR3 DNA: TGTGCCAGCAGTTTCCCTGACAGGGGCCTTTACAATGAGCAGTTCTTC.

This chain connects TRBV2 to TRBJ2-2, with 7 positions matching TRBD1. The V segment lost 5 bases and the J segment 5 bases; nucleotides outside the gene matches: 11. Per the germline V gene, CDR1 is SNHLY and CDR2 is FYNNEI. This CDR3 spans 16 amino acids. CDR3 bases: TGTGCCAGCAGTTTTGACGAGACAGGGCGGACCGGGGAGCTGTTTTTT. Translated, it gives CASSFDETGRTGELFF.

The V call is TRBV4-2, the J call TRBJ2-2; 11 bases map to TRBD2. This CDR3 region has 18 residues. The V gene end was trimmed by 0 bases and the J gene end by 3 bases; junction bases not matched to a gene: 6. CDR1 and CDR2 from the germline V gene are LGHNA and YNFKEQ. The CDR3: CASSQDPSGGRYTGELFF. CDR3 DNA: TGTGCCAGCAGCCAAGATCCTAGCGGGGGGAGGTACACCGGGGAGCTGTTTTTT.

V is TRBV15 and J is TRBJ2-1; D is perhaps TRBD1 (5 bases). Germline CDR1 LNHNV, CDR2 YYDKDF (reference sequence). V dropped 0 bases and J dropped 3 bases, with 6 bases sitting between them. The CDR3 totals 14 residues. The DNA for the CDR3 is TGTGCCACCAGCAGAGAAGACAGCTACAATGAGCAGTTCTTC. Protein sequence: CATSREDSYNEQFF.

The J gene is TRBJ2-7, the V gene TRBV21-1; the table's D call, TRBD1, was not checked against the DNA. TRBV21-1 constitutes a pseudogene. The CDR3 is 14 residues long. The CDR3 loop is CASSKGDRAHEQYF. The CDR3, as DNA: TGTGCCAGCAGCAAAGGGGACAGGGCCCACGAGCAGTACTTC.

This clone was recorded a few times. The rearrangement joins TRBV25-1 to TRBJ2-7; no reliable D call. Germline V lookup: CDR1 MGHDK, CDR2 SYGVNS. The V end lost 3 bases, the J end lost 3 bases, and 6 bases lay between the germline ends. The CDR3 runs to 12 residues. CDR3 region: CASSDLSYEQYF. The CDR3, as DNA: TGTGCCAGCAGTGATCTCAGCTACGAGCAGTACTTC.